One sample yielded the 17 T cell receptor beta chains listed below, sequenced in a study of blood T cells in healthy people across ages. Through a sample-barcoded 5' primer and a J-beta primer mix, a second PCR was run for roughly 6 to 12 cycles. TCRdb itself ran the 5' RACE reads through MiXCR, one entry per CDR3 protein. The sample has some 640,000 distinct CDR3 sequences; around 31% are singletons. Sequences were obtained from blood. The receptors come from an elderly woman in good health.

In its sample, this clonotype was seen many times. The CDR3 sequence: CATTRPEVYEQYF. The CDR3 DNA follows: TGTGCCACCACCCGCCCTGAAGTCTACGAGCAGTACTTC. The V gene is TRBV10-3, the J gene TRBJ2-7, with unresolved D. The V end was cut by 10 bases, the J end by 3 bases, with 16 bases between. CDR3 length: 13 amino acids. Germline CDR1 is ENHRY and CDR2 is SYGVKD.

The chain recombines TRBV5-1 with TRBJ2-5, with 9 positions matching TRBD1. Germline V lookup: CDR1 SGHRS, CDR2 YFSETQ. This CDR3 has 14 residues. The J segment lost 4 bases and the V segment lost 4 bases, leaving 5 bases of the junction unmatched. Here the CDR3 DNA reads TGCGCCAGCAGCACACAGGGGGCCAGAGAGACCCAGTACTTC. Translation: CASSTQGARETQYF.

This clonotype was recorded many times. CDR3 in amino acids: CASSFLGVTDTQYF. The CDR3 nucleotides are TGTGCCAGCAGCTTTCTCGGGGTCACAGATACGCAGTATTTT. The rearrangement uses TRBV7-9 and TRBJ2-3, with D possibly matching TRBD2 (5 bases). The V end lost 3 bases, the J end lost 2 bases, and 9 bases lay between the germline ends. This CDR3 is 14 amino acids long. Germline V CDR1 and CDR2: SEHNR, FQNEAQ (reference sequence).

Many counts were recorded for this clonotype. A single base separates this from a much larger clone, so it may be a read error. CDR3: CSARDLREGTYEQFF. CDR3 bases: TGCAGTGCTAGAGATCTCCGGGAGGGCACATATGAGCAGTTCTTC. The chain links TRBV20-1 to TRBJ2-1; 8 bases map to TRBD2. The CDR3 has 15 amino acids. Germline V gene data show CDR1 as DFQATT and CDR2 as SNEGSKA (reference sequence). V lost 0 bases and J lost 8; bases outside the gene matches: 9.

This clonotype appeared many times. V usage is TRBV11-2 and J usage is TRBJ2-7; TRBD1 is a possible D gene (5 bases). The CDR3 extends over 17 amino acids. Between the trimmed V and J ends, which lost 0 bases and 0 bases, there was a span of 15 bases. Germline-derived CDR1 and CDR2 are SGHAT and FQNNGV. Here the CDR3 reads CASSLDEWRQTSYEQYF. The CDR3 nucleotides are TGTGCCAGCAGCTTAGATGAGTGGCGACAGACCTCCTACGAGCAGTACTTC.

The V gene is TRBV12-3 or TRBV12-4, the J gene TRBJ2-3; the D gene is possibly TRBD2 (6 bases). The CDR3 is 15 amino acids. V lost 3 bases to trimming and J lost 3 bases, with 13 bases between them. CDR3 in amino acids: CASSLGGEETDTQYF. CDR3 in DNA: TGTGCCAGCAGTTTGGGCGGGGAGGAAACAGATACGCAGTATTTT.

The chain links TRBV7-2 to TRBJ2-7; 8 nucleotides agree with TRBD2. V trimming: 4 bases; J trimming: 7 bases; junction bases outside the gene matches: 18. The CDR3 consists of 17 residues. Germline V CDR1 and CDR2: SGHTA, FQGNSA. CDR3 coding DNA: TGTGCCAGCAGCTACTCCCCCCCGGGAGGGGTATACAATGAGCAGTACTTC. Protein sequence: CASSYSPPGGVYNEQYF.

The count of this clonotype is one. The genes are TRBV6-1 and TRBJ1-1; no clear D gene. The CDR3 has 14 residues. Germline V gives CDR1 MNHNS, CDR2 SASEGT. Trimming cost V 6 bases and J 5 bases, with 16 bases left between them. CDR3: CASSRIVARTEAFF. The CDR3 DNA reads TGTGCCAGCAGCCGGATCGTAGCGAGGACTGAAGCTTTCTTT.

The chain uses TRBV12-3 or TRBV12-4 and TRBJ1-1; tentatively, D is TRBD1 (6 bases). The CDR3 runs 14 residues. Trimming took 7 bases from V and 0 from J, leaving 12 bases between them. CDR3 loop: CASTEGGMNTEAFF. DNA of the CDR3: TGTGCCAGCACCGAGGGGGGCATGAACACTGAAGCTTTCTTT.

This clonotype came up many times. The rearrangement joins TRBV12-3 or TRBV12-4 to TRBJ1-5, with no clear D. Trimming stripped 7 bases from V and 5 bases from J, with 18 bases between. This CDR3 region has 15 residues. CDR3 sequence: CASTLGIGLDQPQHF. DNA of the CDR3: TGTGCCAGCACCTTGGGGATAGGGTTAGATCAGCCCCAGCATTTT.

For this clonotype: This sequence may be a read error, since a much larger clone differs from it by one base. V is TRBV29-1 and J is TRBJ2-1; D possibly corresponds to TRBD2 (5 bases). CDR1 is SQVTM, CDR2 ANQGSEA, per germline. The length of the CDR3 is 11 residues. The CDR3 loop reads CSVDWHNGQFF. The DNA for the CDR3 is TGCAGCGTGGACTGGCACAATGGGCAGTTCTTC.

The gene calls are TRBV6-2 or TRBV6-3 and TRBJ2-7; D is ambiguous. The length of the CDR3 is 11 residues. Trimming took 5 bases from V and 6 from J, leaving 8 bases between them. CDR1 and CDR2 from the germline V gene are MNHEY and SVGEGT. For the CDR3, the DNA is TGTGCCAGCAGTACCTTCTCCGAGCAGTACTTC. It encodes CASSTFSEQYF.

Comments on this clonotype: A read error may be the cause here, since a much bigger clone is one base away. CDR3 residues: CASSRSPRVETGERFF. DNA for the CDR3: TGTGCCAGCAGCCGCTCACCTAGGGTGGAAACCGGGGAGCGGTTTTTT. The chain couples TRBV7-7 to TRBJ2-2; a possible D gene is TRBD2 (5 bases). Germline loops: CDR1 SSHAT, CDR2 FNYEAQ (reference sequence). The CDR3 spans 16 residues.

The chain recombines TRBV7-3 with TRBJ1-5, with a weak D call TRBD1 (6 bases). This CDR3 region has 15 residues. Germline loops: CDR1 SGHTA, CDR2 FQGTGA. Trimming took off 5 bases at V and 1 base at J, with 12 bases between the two ends. Written as DNA, the CDR3 is TGTGCCAGCAGCCAACACAGGGAAAGCAATCAGCCCCAGCATTTT. It encodes CASSQHRESNQPQHF. Looking up the rest from reference TRBV7-3 and TRBJ1-5 gives the full variable domain: GAGVSQTPSNKVTEKGKYVELRCDPISGHTALYWYRQSLGQGPEFLIYFQGTGAADDSGLPNDRFFAVRPEGSVSTLKIQRTERGDSAVYLCASSQHRESNQPQHFGDGTRLSIL.

The chain is built from TRBV5-1 and TRBJ1-5; no reliable D call. The CDR3 is 14 residues long. V was cut by 0 bases and J by 5 bases, with 9 bases left in between. Germline CDR1 and CDR2: SGHRS and YFSETQ. In nucleotides, the CDR3 is TGCGCCAGCAGCTTGGACAGTTCCGATCAGCCCCAGCATTTT. Amino acid sequence: CASSLDSSDQPQHF.

The chain links TRBV7-6 to TRBJ2-3, with D unresolved. V was trimmed by 4 bases and J by 5 bases, leaving 13 bases between them. CDR3 size: 14 residues. Germline V gene data show CDR1 as SGHVS and CDR2 as FNYEAQ. The CDR3 DNA is TGTGCCAGCAGCTCAGCCGGCCGCATAGATACGCAGTATTTT. Translated, it gives CASSSAGRIDTQYF.

The table lists this clonotype with a few counts. V usage is TRBV11-2 and J usage is TRBJ1-2; possibly TRBD1 for D (6 bases). Germline V gives CDR1 SGHAT, CDR2 FQNNGV. This CDR3 is 16 amino acids long. V was cut by 3 bases and J by 0 bases, with 14 bases left in between. The CDR3 here is CASSLIQGFTNYGYTF. The CDR3 DNA sequence: TGTGCCAGCAGCTTGATTCAGGGGTTTACTAACTATGGCTACACCTTC.